The clone carrying this T cell receptor beta chain was picked up a small number of times. The target antigen is unknown. The CDR3 is 15 amino acids. Germline loops: CDR1 MNHNS, CDR2 SASEGT. The J segment lost 0 bases and the V segment lost 5 bases, leaving 4 bases of the junction unmatched. The TCR beta CDR3 regions underwent amplification using RNA transcripts as the source. Using the HTBI primer set, a first-round RT-PCR was run on the TCR CDR3. MiXCR, applied by TCRdb to the multiplex PCR reads, yields one record per CDR3 protein. The data hold a few hundred thousand distinct CDR3 sequences, with 15% observed a single time. The source of the sample is a study of T cells in Graves' hyperthyroidism and ophthalmopathy. The study's findings and limits: Blood also showed most of the thyroid clonotypes that were expanded above 0.001. Through a model of 13 V-J features, ophthalmopathy was separated from stable hyperthyroidism.

Across 18 months, stable Graves' hyperthyroidism was marked by no progression to ophthalmopathy. The V call is TRBV6-1, the J call TRBJ1-3; 7 bases agree with TRBD1. The TCR comes from a woman younger than 45 with Graves' hyperthyroidism. Sequenced: blood. The CDR3 nucleotides read TGTGCCAGCAGTTCGGGACAGCACTCTGGAAACACCATATATTTT. Its translation is CASSSGQHSGNTIYF.